This TCR beta chain was found in a study of Ad26.COV2.S vaccination and SARS-CoV-2 variants (dated by TCRdb to the early 2020s). About the full investigation: TCRbeta repertoire sequencing was used to assess the specificity and breadth of SARS-CoV-2-reactive T cell receptors after Ad26.COV2.S vaccination. The TCR-sequenced set comprised approximately 30 samples: some 20 Ad26.COV2.S vaccine recipients, 5 placebo recipients and 8 SARS-CoV-2 convalescent individuals. What the study reported, not specific to this receptor: According to the authors, total T cell responses may have been underestimated by the TCR breadth and depth analyses. After vaccination, spike-specific CD8+ and CD4+ T cell responses were reported to show substantial breadth. Compared with placebo recipients, Ad26.COV2.S recipients showed higher spike-specific TCR breadth (P = 0.0014). Vaccine and placebo recipients had comparable non-spike TCR breadth, which fits with the vaccine containing only spike.

About this clone: Its antigen remains unidentified. No much larger clonotype is one base removed from it; base qualities were not supplied.

Unmatched junction bases come to 4, with V trimmed by 5 bases and J by 0 bases. The CDR3 runs 14 amino acids, cysteine and phenylalanine included. The sequence is cut down to CDR3 DNA, 42 bases in frame from base 1. The germline V gene encodes CDR1 MNHEY and CDR2 SVGAGI. The immunoSEQ Assay was the method used to sequence TCRbeta CDR3 regions. After extraction, genomic DNA underwent amplification by bias-controlled multiplex PCR, followed by high-throughput sequencing. The original methods were these. To quantify the absolute abundance of each unique TCRbeta CDR3 region, sequences were collapsed and filtered. T cell fraction was estimated by normalizing TCRbeta template counts to usable DNA, which was measured by amplifying reference genes present in all nucleated cells. Repertoire TCRs were annotated as SARS-CoV-2-specific by exact matching of V gene, CDR3 amino acid sequence and J gene to a known reactive TCR set. The reference SARS-CoV-2 TCR set came from MIRA and was filtered for enrichment in COVID-19-positive ImmuneCODE repertoires, removing public or cross-reactive TCRs. Drawing on the MIRA antigens, annotated TCRs were analysed further at the level of specific ORF or position within ORF. Depth was the summed frequency of annotated unique rearrangements, while breadth was defined as annotated unique rearrangements over total unique productive rearrangements. Two-sided Wilcoxon rank-sum tests were applied when comparing TCR breadth between groups. This immuneACCESS table, as held by TCRdb, lists in-frame sequences with V and J called but not all clones. Of the missing ones, under half trace to an unresolved V gene in checked studies; the others have no known cause. V and J calls and clone size are those listed in that table; D and trimming were worked out from the DNA. For this sample there are around 350,000 clones; around 92% appear just once. The ten largest account for under 5% of the sample.

The time point label, read with the paper, signifies: individuals recovered from natural SARS-CoV-2 infection. The specimen comprised peripheral blood, sampled after recovery from COVID-19. The V gene is TRBV6-5 and the J gene is TRBJ2-7, with 7 junctional bases fitting TRBD1. The TCR comes from a human donor who had recovered from COVID-19. The CDR3 here reads CASSRGQHSYEQYF. The nucleotide sequence reads as follows: TGTGCCAGCAGTAGGGGACAGCACTCCTACGAGCAGTACTTC.